This T cell receptor beta chain was profiled in a study of T-cell memory formation after mild COVID-19. General study results and limits: Clones contracting over day 15 to 85 were CD4/CD8 balanced, with later expanders leaning CD4+. There were some responding clones in pre-infection memory, which suggested that cross-reactive memory had joined.

Of note for this clonotype: Its antigen is currently unknown.

Employing constant-segment primers, 5'RACE generated TCR alpha and TCR beta cDNA libraries bearing sample barcodes and UMIs. TCRdb itself ran the 5' RACE reads through MiXCR, one entry per CDR3 protein. The sample carries tens of thousands of distinct CDR3 sequences, 28% recorded once. V dropped 4 bases and J dropped 3 bases, with 18 bases sitting between them. The CDR3 loop spans 16 amino acids. Germline V gene sequence: CDR1 SGHRS, CDR2 YFSETQ. The receptor's source is a man between 18 and 35 years old who had mild COVID-19 (a few samples of this study predate the infection). Cell type and time point are not known. The chain employs TRBV5-1 and TRBJ2-3, with D possibly being TRBD2 (6 bases). The sample was PBMCs or a T cell subset sorted from them (not recorded which). The CDR3 coding sequence is TGCGCCAGCAGCCCTTGGGGATCGGGGGTTACAGATACGCAGTATTTT. Translation: CASSPWGSGVTDTQYF.